The rows below give T cell receptor beta chains drawn from one sample of a study of T cell repertoires in cytomegalovirus infection. Their recognized antigens are unknown. TCRdb called the reads again in MiXCR, with one record for every CDR3 protein. The table shows about 830,000 distinct CDR3 sequences, with over 25% occurring only once. The material sequenced was cultured CD8+ T cells from PBMCs, taken from culture after CMV antigen stimulation. The receptors originated from a human donor in good health (CMV status not recorded). Some clones in this sample may be carry-over from other donors' samples. The CDR3 runs from the conserved cysteine through the conserved F or W. A D gene is named only where the DNA matches it firmly. The listing skips clone size in some rows; elsewhere it reads once, few, many or a size class.

-,few,TRBV6-2/TRBV6-3,TRBJ1-2,CASSYSSSDTRNYGYTF,TGTGCCAGCAGTTACTCGAGTTCAGATACTCGCAACTATGGCTACACCTTC
-,many,TRBV12-3/TRBV12-4,TRBJ2-5,CASSRLDGETQYF,TGTGCCAGCAGCCGACTAGACGGAGAGACCCAGTACTTC
-,-,TRBV24-1,TRBJ2-5,CATSDSQGAGGGTQYF,TGTGCCACCAGTGATTCACAGGGAGCCGGTGGCGGGACCCAGTACTTC
-,-,TRBV6-6,TRBJ2-7,CASSLSVGEQYF,TGTGCCAGCAGTTTGAGTGTAGGCGAGCAGTACTTC
-,-,TRBV10-3,TRBJ2-6,CATKGSEGTGANVLTF,TGTGCCACCAAAGGTTCGGAAGGGACTGGGGCCAACGTCCTGACTTTC
-,few,TRBV28,TRBJ1-2,CASSFENGYGYTF,TGTGCCAGCAGTTTCGAGAATGGCTATGGCTACACCTTC
TRBD2,-,TRBV24-1,TRBJ2-2,CATSDLTPSGGPGELFF,TGTGCCACCAGTGACCTGACCCCTAGCGGGGGCCCCGGGGAGCTGTTTTTT
-,-,TRBV6-5,TRBJ1-5,CASSSGSSNQPQHF,TGTGCCAGCAGTTCAGGTTCTAGCAATCAGCCCCAGCATTTT
TRBD1,few,TRBV5-1,TRBJ1-2,CASSLEGRPQGNYGYTF,TGCGCCAGCAGCTTGGAGGGGCGGCCACAGGGGAACTATGGCTACACCTTC
-,few,TRBV11-2,TRBJ1-2,CASSYHPLGYGYTF,TGTGCCAGCAGCTACCACCCACTCGGCTATGGCTACACCTTC
-,few,TRBV12-3/TRBV12-4,TRBJ2-5,CASSLVRGAQETQYF,TGTGCCAGCAGTTTAGTTAGGGGGGCCCAAGAGACCCAGTACTTC
TRBD1,-,TRBV7-9,TRBJ1-2,CASSEGTGDYGYTF,TGTGCCAGCAGCGAAGGGACAGGGGACTATGGCTACACCTTC
-,-,TRBV19,TRBJ2-5,CVSSTRTEEETQYF,TGTGTCAGTAGTACCCGGACAGAAGAAGAGACCCAGTACTTC
-,few,TRBV20-1,TRBJ2-5,CSAAPWDKNQETQYF,TGCAGTGCGGCACCCTGGGACAAGAATCAAGAGACCCAGTACTTC
-,few,TRBV7-9,TRBJ2-5,CASRSSGTQETQYF,TGTGCCAGCAGGTCATCCGGCACTCAAGAGACCCAGTACTTC
-,few,TRBV20-1,TRBJ2-7,CSARAVLGSYEQYF,TGCAGTGCTAGAGCCGTCCTTGGATCCTACGAGCAGTACTTC
TRBD1,-,TRBV7-9,TRBJ1-4,CASSLGWGQGPNEKLFF,TGTGCCAGCAGCTTAGGCTGGGGACAGGGCCCTAATGAAAAACTGTTTTTC
-,-,TRBV19,TRBJ2-2,CASTGSNSGELFF,TGTGCCAGTACGGGAAGTAATAGCGGGGAGCTGTTTTTT
-,-,TRBV4-3,TRBJ2-1,CASSQVVLANNEQFF,TGCGCCAGCAGCCAAGTCGTACTAGCCAACAATGAGCAGTTCTTC
TRBD2,few,TRBV7-6,TRBJ2-3,CASSLAGGETDTQYF,TGTGCCAGCAGCCTAGCGGGGGGGGAAACAGATACGCAGTATTTT
TRBD1,few,TRBV27,TRBJ2-3,CASSLGQVDSRGTDTQYF,TGTGCCAGCAGTTTGGGACAGGTCGATTCACGGGGCACAGATACGCAGTATTTT
-,-,TRBV12-3/TRBV12-4,TRBJ1-4,CASTAGWGDEKLFF,TGTGCCAGCACCGCAGGCTGGGGGGATGAAAAACTGTTTTTT
TRBD2,-,TRBV6-4,TRBJ2-1,CASSASLAGHNEQFF,TGTGCCAGCAGTGCCTCCCTAGCGGGACACAATGAGCAGTTCTTC
-,few,TRBV12-5,TRBJ1-2,CASGNNGDHYGYTF,TGTGCTAGTGGTAATAACGGAGATCACTATGGCTACACCTTC
TRBD2,-,TRBV7-7,TRBJ2-2,CASSPREAQNTGELFF,TGTGCTAGCAGCCCCCGGGAGGCACAAAACACCGGGGAGCTGTTTTTT
-,-,TRBV6-2/TRBV6-3,TRBJ2-5,CASSPSRDSRETQYF,TGTGCCAGCAGTCCTTCCCGGGACTCTAGAGAGACCCAGTACTTC
-,many,TRBV7-2,TRBJ1-1,CASSLASRGTEAFF,TGTGCCAGCAGCTTAGCGTCCCGGGGGACTGAAGCTTTCTTT
-,few,TRBV11-2,TRBJ2-3,CASSLIGGSRTDTQYF,TGTGCCAGCAGTTTAATCGGTGGTTCTAGGACAGATACGCAGTATTTT
-,-,TRBV19,TRBJ2-6,CASSIVTTEYSGANVLTF,TGTGCCAGTAGTATCGTCACGACTGAGTACTCTGGGGCCAACGTCCTGACTTTC
-,few,TRBV5-1,TRBJ1-1,CASSSLTEEAFF,TGCGCCAGCAGCTCGTTGACAGAAGAAGCTTTCTTT
-,-,TRBV12-5,TRBJ1-1,CASFQIPEAFF,TGTGCTAGTTTCCAGATCCCTGAAGCTTTCTTT
-,few,TRBV4-1,TRBJ1-5,CASSQRSDRMNQPQHF,TGCGCCAGCAGCCAAAGGTCAGACAGGATGAATCAGCCCCAGCATTTT
TRBD1,-,TRBV29-1,TRBJ2-7,CRVATGDHEQYF,TGCCGCGTTGCGACAGGGGACCACGAGCAGTACTTC
-,-,TRBV7-8,TRBJ2-5,CASRGYPPEETQYF,TGTGCCAGCAGGGGATACCCCCCTGAAGAGACCCAGTACTTC
-,few,TRBV19,TRBJ2-5,CASSIIGAKETQYF,TGTGCCAGTAGTATAATCGGAGCGAAAGAGACCCAGTACTTC
TRBD2,many,TRBV19,TRBJ2-1,CASSIDPLGLARNEQFF,TGTGCCAGTAGTATAGATCCTTTGGGACTAGCGAGAAATGAGCAGTTCTTC
-,-,TRBV2,TRBJ2-7,CASRAGLLYEQYF,TGTGCCAGCAGGGCAGGGCTTCTCTACGAGCAGTACTTC
TRBD1,few,TRBV7-6,TRBJ1-1,CASSLDRGQAFF,TGTGCCAGCAGCTTAGACAGGGGGCAGGCTTTCTTT
-,few,TRBV4-2,TRBJ2-5,CASSQDWGPRETQYF,TGTGCCAGCAGCCAAGATTGGGGACCCCGAGAGACCCAGTACTTC
-,few,TRBV7-9,TRBJ1-1,CASSLDVRAGRLNTEAFF,TGTGCCAGCAGCTTAGATGTTCGAGCAGGGAGATTGAACACTGAAGCTTTCTTT
-,few,TRBV6-5,TRBJ1-1,CATVDQGRGAFF,TGTGCCACCGTAGATCAGGGACGGGGAGCTTTCTTT
-,few,TRBV6-2/TRBV6-3,TRBJ1-2,CASSFGRPPNYGYTF,TGTGCCAGCAGTTTCGGACGGCCCCCTAACTATGGCTACACCTTC
TRBD2,many,TRBV7-6,TRBJ2-1,CASSGSGGPYNEQFF,TGTGCCAGCAGCGGTAGCGGGGGACCTTACAATGAGCAGTTCTTC
TRBD2,-,TRBV19,TRBJ2-7,CASSIGGIYEQYF,TGTGCCAGTAGCATCGGGGGGATCTACGAGCAGTACTTC
-,few,TRBV9,TRBJ2-1,CASSAPLTGDLAGEQFF,TGTGCCAGCAGCGCCCCCTTAACGGGGGACCTAGCCGGGGAGCAGTTCTTC
-,-,TRBV7-7,TRBJ2-3,CASSPRDFSSTDTQYF,TGTGCTAGCAGCCCCCGGGACTTCTCTAGCACAGATACGCAGTATTTT
-,-,TRBV7-8,TRBJ2-5,CASSSTSRVETQYF,TGTGCCAGCAGCTCTACCTCCAGGGTGGAGACCCAGTACTTC
-,-,TRBV4-1,TRBJ2-3,CASSHQHLDSGGTDTQYF,TGCGCCAGCAGCCACCAACACCTAGACAGTGGTGGGACAGATACGCAGTATTTT